This is a list of T cell receptor beta chains from one sample in a study of neurological immune-mediated disorders. TCRdb passed the 5' RACE reads through MiXCR, listing each CDR3 protein once. The profile covers about 79,000 distinct CDR3 sequences, with less than 15% appearing a single time and 6.8% taken by the ten largest. The sequenced sample was PBMCs. The receptors derive from a woman aged 50 to 65 in good health. Each CDR3 is given with its conserved first and last residue. A D gene is named only where the DNA matches it firmly. For some rows the clone size is stated as once, few or many, or as a class when expanded; others skip it.

V	size	J	D	CDR3	DNA
TRBV7-2	.	TRBJ2-7	.	CASSPSIWALSYEQYF	TGTGCCAGCAGCCCCAGCATCTGGGCTCTATCCTACGAGCAGTACTTC
TRBV28	.	TRBJ2-7	.	CASSFGGRTYEQYF	TGTGCCAGCAGTTTTGGGGGGAGAACCTACGAGCAGTACTTC
TRBV20-1	many	TRBJ2-7	TRBD2	CSARALSVASGSSYEQYF	TGCAGTGCTAGAGCACTCTCGGTGGCTAGCGGGTCCTCCTACGAGCAGTACTTC
TRBV7-3	many	TRBJ2-3	.	CASSPEWGRRGTQYF	TGTGCCAGCAGCCCCGAGTGGGGTAGGCGCGGTACGCAGTATTTT
TRBV18	.	TRBJ1-1	TRBD1	CASSPRRQGMNTEAFF	TGTGCCAGCTCACCTAGGCGACAGGGAATGAACACTGAAGCTTTCTTT
TRBV5-1	many	TRBJ2-5	.	CASSSRQGGETQYF	TGCGCCAGCAGCTCTAGACAGGGAGGGGAGACCCAGTACTTC
TRBV9	many	TRBJ2-1	TRBD1	CASSATGGTYNEQFF	TGTGCCAGCAGCGCTACAGGGGGCACCTACAATGAGCAGTTCTTC
TRBV27	many	TRBJ2-2	.	CASSLSLRQWSTGELFF	TGTGCCAGCAGTTTATCACTGAGACAGTGGTCCACCGGGGAGCTGTTTTTT
TRBV7-2	many	TRBJ1-4	TRBD1	CASSLGQGMDKLFF	TGTGCCAGCAGCTTGGGACAGGGGATGGATAAACTGTTTTTT
TRBV20-1	.	TRBJ2-7	.	CSARETRGWPSLGEQYF	TGCAGTGCTAGAGAAACGCGGGGCTGGCCTTCGCTCGGCGAGCAGTACTTC
TRBV24-1	many	TRBJ1-3	.	CATSEASGNTIYF	TGTGCCACCAGTGAAGCCTCTGGAAACACCATATATTTT
TRBV6-6	many	TRBJ1-3	TRBD1	CASTTVPTGGNTIYF	TGTGCCAGCACCACGGTACCGACAGGGGGAAACACCATATATTTT
TRBV20-1	many	TRBJ1-1	TRBD1	CSAATPQGQDTEAFF	TGCAGTGCTGCAACACCACAGGGACAGGACACTGAAGCTTTCTTT
TRBV10-1	.	TRBJ2-1	TRBD1	CASSRTGGRDNEQFF	TGCGCCAGCAGCCGGACAGGGGGCCGAGACAATGAGCAGTTCTTC
TRBV20-1	many	TRBJ2-3	TRBD2	CSARDLRGGRRTDTQYF	TGCAGTGCTAGAGATCTTCGAGGCGGGAGGCGCACAGATACGCAGTATTTT
TRBV29-1	many	TRBJ2-7	TRBD2	CSVAVGGSYEQYF	TGCAGCGTTGCAGTGGGGGGGTCCTACGAGCAGTACTTC
TRBV10-3	many	TRBJ2-3	TRBD2	CAIRTSGGATDTQYF	TGTGCCATCAGGACTAGCGGGGGGGCCACAGATACGCAGTATTTT
TRBV7-9	many	TRBJ1-1	.	CASSKDRGAGNTEAFF	TGTGCCAGCAGCAAGGACCGAGGGGCCGGGAACACTGAAGCTTTCTTT
TRBV28	many	TRBJ2-7	TRBD1	CASRADRFTYEQYF	TGTGCCAGCAGAGCGGACAGGTTTACCTACGAGCAGTACTTC
TRBV5-1	many	TRBJ1-1	TRBD1	CASSSGRTGYGNTEAFF	TGCGCCAGCAGCTCGGGTCGGACAGGGTACGGTAACACTGAAGCTTTCTTT
TRBV29-1	.	TRBJ1-2	TRBD1	CSVEGGRAVYDYTF	TGCAGTGTTGAAGGGGGCCGAGCAGTTTATGACTACACCTTC
TRBV2	many	TRBJ1-5	.	CASSETGPASNQPQHF	TGTGCCAGCAGTGAGACCGGGCCGGCAAGCAATCAGCCCCAGCATTTT
TRBV5-1	many	TRBJ1-1	.	CASSLGTIRPNTEAFF	TGCGCCAGCAGCTTGGGAACCATCAGACCGAACACTGAAGCTTTCTTT
TRBV7-2	many	TRBJ2-1	TRBD2	CASSRKASGWDEQFF	TGTGCCAGCAGCAGAAAGGCTAGCGGGTGGGATGAGCAGTTCTTC
TRBV2	many	TRBJ2-3	.	CASRRGGRSTDTQYF	TGTGCCAGCAGGAGAGGGGGGCGCAGCACAGATACGCAGTATTTT
TRBV5-5	many	TRBJ1-3	.	CASSLISVSGRGPSGNTIYF	TGTGCCAGCAGCTTGATATCCGTGTCGGGCAGGGGCCCCTCTGGAAACACCATATATTTT
TRBV5-1	many	TRBJ1-5	.	CASSWNTGSDQPQHF	TGCGCCAGCAGCTGGAACACAGGTTCCGACCAGCCCCAGCATTTT
TRBV27	many	TRBJ1-2	.	CASSIDSNYGYTF	TGTGCCAGCAGTATCGACAGTAACTATGGCTACACCTTC
TRBV7-9	many	TRBJ2-1	.	CASSLRTAWDEQFF	TGTGCCAGCAGCCTCCGGACGGCATGGGATGAGCAGTTCTTC
TRBV28	many	TRBJ2-1	TRBD2	CASMGLAGGFYNEQFF	TGTGCCAGCATGGGACTAGCGGGAGGGTTCTACAATGAGCAGTTCTTC
TRBV5-1	few	TRBJ2-5	TRBD2	CASSLSPAGQETQYF	TGCGCCAGCAGCTTGTCCCCAGCGGGGCAAGAGACCCAGTACTTC
TRBV20-1	many	TRBJ1-6	TRBD1	CSATWAGQDNSPLHF	TGCAGTGCTACCTGGGCGGGACAGGATAATTCACCCCTCCACTTT
TRBV5-5	.	TRBJ1-1	.	CSSSFGANTEAFF	TGCTCCAGCAGCTTTGGAGCGAACACTGAAGCTTTCTTT
TRBV15	.	TRBJ2-5	.	CATSSRQETQYF	TGTGCCACCAGCTCCCGACAAGAGACCCAGTACTTC
TRBV7-9	many	TRBJ1-5	TRBD1	CASSWGHRGPNQPQHF	TGTGCCAGCAGCTGGGGTCATAGGGGGCCCAATCAGCCCCAGCATTTT
TRBV5-1	many	TRBJ2-3	TRBD1	CASSIRTGSPTDTQYF	TGCGCCAGCAGTATCCGGACAGGGTCGCCCACAGATACGCAGTATTTT
TRBV2	many	TRBJ2-2	.	CASSPTQDFYAGELFF	TGTGCCAGCAGTCCCACCCAGGATTTTTACGCCGGGGAGCTGTTTTTT
TRBV24-1	many	TRBJ2-7	.	CATSESVQPEQYF	TGTGCCACCAGTGAAAGTGTACAGCCCGAGCAGTACTTC
TRBV3-1	.	TRBJ2-1	TRBD2	CASSQEEGRLAGVEYNEQFF	TGTGCCAGCAGCCAAGAAGAGGGGAGACTAGCGGGAGTGGAGTACAATGAGCAGTTCTTC
TRBV6-1	many	TRBJ2-1	TRBD1	CASRWGTGGGGDEQFF	TGTGCCAGCCGGTGGGGAACAGGGGGCGGAGGTGATGAGCAGTTCTTC
TRBV20-1	many	TRBJ2-1	TRBD2	CSALPGLAGGEQFF	TGCAGTGCTCTCCCGGGCCTAGCGGGAGGAGAGCAGTTCTTC
TRBV6-6	few	TRBJ1-1	.	CASSYYSGTEAFF	TGTGCCAGCAGTTACTATTCTGGCACTGAAGCTTTCTTT